The 24 T cell receptor beta chains presented below share a single source sample, sequenced in a study of blood T cell repertoires in COVID-19. Sequenced by immunoSEQ multiplex PCR; TCRdb stores in-frame clones only, minus some. The repertoire holds 10,000 to 15,000 clones, 83% seen once, with approximately 25% in the top ten. The specimen was peripheral blood. These receptors all come from a man aged 35-49 years with active or convalescent COVID-19.

The CDR3 bases are TGTGCCTCAGGGACTCCCTCCTACGAGCAGTACTTC. Its translation: CASGTPSYEQYF. The V and J genes are TRBV10-3 and TRBJ2-7; a weak D match, TRBD2 (6 bases). Trimming left V 11 bases short and J 0 bases short, with 11 bases between. CDR1 is ENHRY and CDR2 is SYGVKD in the germline V gene. This CDR3 contains 12 residues.

The rearrangement joins TRBV11-3 to TRBJ1-1; D may be TRBD1 (6 bases). V lost 5 bases, J lost 3 bases, and 25 bases lay in between. In germline, CDR1 is SGHNT, CDR2 YENEEA. The CDR3 contains 18 residues. The CDR3 protein is CASSPPRGGGGGDTEAFF. The CDR3 coding sequence is TGTGCCAGCAGCCCCCCCAGGGGCGGCGGGGGAGGGGACACTGAAGCTTTCTTT.

The gene calls are TRBV21-1 and TRBJ2-5; the D call of TRBD1 is as the table states it, not checked on the DNA. TRBV21-1 is an annotated pseudogene. The CDR3 loop spans 18 amino acids. This CDR3 reads CASSNRPCPLAGKETQYF. The CDR3 DNA reads as TGTGCCAGCAGCAACCGGCCATGCCCTCTTGCAGGCAAAGAGACCCAGTACTTC.

This rearrangement joins TRBV10-3 to TRBJ1-4; D might be TRBD1 (6 bases). The CDR3 has 14 amino acids. The ends were cut back, 3 bases at V and 5 bases at J, with 10 bases in the middle. Germline CDR1 reads ENHRY; CDR2 reads SYGVKD. CDR3 DNA sequence: TGTGCCATCAGTGATAGGACAGAAAATGAAAAACTGTTTTTT. This sequence encodes CAISDRTENEKLFF.

In its sample, this clone was seen a few times. The rearrangement joins TRBV7-2 to TRBJ2-3; D is perhaps TRBD2 (6 bases). The germline CDR1 and CDR2 sequences are SGHTA and FQGNSA. The CDR3 is made up of 15 amino acids. Between the trimmed V and J ends, which lost 1 base and 3 bases, there was a span of 11 bases. CDR3 DNA sequence: TGTGCCAGCAGCTTAGGCCCAGGGAGGACAGATACGCAGTATTTT. Encoded protein: CASSLGPGRTDTQYF.

The chain joins TRBV19 to TRBJ2-5; 8 nucleotides agree with TRBD1. Germline loops: CDR1 LNHDA, CDR2 SQIVND (reference sequence). The ends lost 7 bases at V and 5 bases at J; junction bases unmatched: 12. This CDR3 has 15 amino acids. The CDR3 nucleotides are TGTGCCAGTACCCCCGAGGCAGGGGGCGGTGAGACCCAGTACTTC. As protein: CASTPEAGGGETQYF.

The genes are TRBV15 and TRBJ1-2, with D perhaps TRBD1 (6 bases). The V end was cut by 5 bases, the J end by 8 bases, with 12 bases between. Germline CDR1 LNHNV, CDR2 YYDKDF (reference sequence). The CDR3 extends over 12 amino acids. CDR3 nucleotides: TGTGCCACCAGCCGGGACACCGGAGGCTACACCTTC. Protein sequence: CATSRDTGGYTF.

This clone showed up just a few times. V usage is TRBV2 and J usage is TRBJ1-5; the D gene is possibly TRBD1 (5 bases). Trimming cost V 1 base and J 7 bases, with 11 bases left between them. Germline assignment: CDR1 SNHLY and CDR2 FYNNEI. CDR3 length equals 14 residues. This CDR3 reads CASSEGQGKQPQHF. Written as DNA, the CDR3 is TGTGCCAGCAGTGAAGGCCAGGGAAAACAGCCCCAGCATTTT.

V gene TRBV7-2 combines with J gene TRBJ2-7; D is perhaps TRBD1 (6 bases). This CDR3 has 15 amino acids. Germline-derived CDR1 and CDR2 are SGHTA and FQGNSA. Trimming took 5 bases from V and 7 from J, leaving 21 bases between them. The DNA for the CDR3 is TGTGCCAGCAGCATCCGTAGTCGTGGGGGCGATGAGCAGTACTTC. It encodes CASSIRSRGGDEQYF.

The rearrangement links TRBV28 to TRBJ2-2, with a weak D call TRBD1 (6 bases). The CDR3 runs 16 residues. Germline loops: CDR1 MDHEN, CDR2 SYDVKM. The V and J ends lost 7 bases and 1 base respectively, with 16 bases between them. The CDR3 sequence: CASTLTGQGNTGELFF. Written as DNA, the CDR3 is TGTGCCAGCACCCTCACAGGGCAGGGGAACACCGGGGAGCTGTTTTTT.

The V and J genes are TRBV5-6 and TRBJ2-2, with TRBD1 identical over 7 bases. Per the germline V gene, CDR1 is SGHDT and CDR2 is YYEEEE. Losses at the gene ends were 4 bases for V and 0 bases for J; bases not matched to a gene: 6. This CDR3 is 16 amino acids long. Here the CDR3 DNA reads TGTGCCAGCAGCGTGACAGGGTTCACGAACACCGGGGAGCTGTTTTTT. Translation: CASSVTGFTNTGELFF.

The chain employs TRBV6-5 and TRBJ2-7, with unresolved D. There are 14 residues in the CDR3. The germline V and J ends were trimmed by 0 bases and 2 bases, with 8 bases remaining between them. The germline CDR1 and CDR2 sequences are MNHEY and SVGAGI. The CDR3 loop reads CASSYSSGTYEQYF. In nucleotides, the CDR3 is TGTGCCAGCAGTTACTCGTCAGGTACCTACGAGCAGTACTTC.

The genes are TRBV30 and TRBJ1-2; 8 nucleotides match TRBD1. Germline V lookup: CDR1 GTSNPN, CDR2 SVGIG (reference sequence). The CDR3 contains 14 residues. V lost 3 bases to trimming and J lost 8 bases; unmatched junction nucleotides: 11. CDR3 residues: CAWRSRDRGEGYTF. For the CDR3, the DNA is TGTGCCTGGAGGTCCCGAGACAGGGGTGAAGGCTACACCTTC.

J is TRBJ1-1 and V is TRBV7-6; D remains ambiguous. CDR1 is SGHVS, CDR2 FNYEAQ, per germline. This CDR3 spans 13 amino acids. V lost 5 bases, J lost 4 bases, and 11 bases lay in between. CDR3 sequence reads: CASSTAGITEAFF. CDR3 bases: TGTGCCAGCAGCACCGCGGGGATCACTGAAGCTTTCTTT. The full variable domain, rest sourced from reference TRBV7-6 and TRBJ1-1, is GAGVSQSPRYKVTKRGQDVALRCDPISGHVSLYWYRQALGQGPEFLTYFNYEAQQDKSGLPNDRFSAERPEGSISTLTIQRTEQRDSAMYRCASSTAGITEAFFGQGTRLTVV.

The rearrangement links TRBV11-3 to TRBJ1-1, with D possibly matching TRBD1 (5 bases). Trimming cost V 5 bases and J 5 bases, with 18 bases left between them. Germline assignment: CDR1 SGHNT and CDR2 YENEEA. The CDR3 spans 15 residues. The CDR3 here is CASSRGTLLETEAFF. The CDR3 nucleotides are TGTGCCAGCAGCCGGGGGACCCTACTGGAGACTGAAGCTTTCTTT.

J is TRBJ2-5 and V is TRBV24-1; TRBD1 aligns across 7 bases. The length of the CDR3 is 14 residues. V shed 3 bases, J shed 7 bases, and the junction held 7 bases outside the gene matches. Germline CDR1 reads KGHDR; CDR2 reads SFDVKD. CDR3: CATSDRQGQGTQYF. The DNA for the CDR3 is TGTGCCACCAGTGATCGACAGGGTCAGGGGACCCAGTACTTC.

The chain carries TRBV30 and TRBJ1-5; D might be TRBD1 (6 bases). Germline V gene data show CDR1 as GTSNPN and CDR2 as SVGIG (reference sequence). Trimming shortened V by 3 bases and J by 2 bases, and 14 bases separated the two germline ends. The CDR3 sequence is 15 residues long. CDR3 DNA sequence: TGTGCCTGGAGCCGGGGGGCTTGGGGCAATCAGCCCCAGCATTTT. Translating it yields CAWSRGAWGNQPQHF. Filled out from reference TRBV30 and TRBJ1-5, the complete variable domain reads SQTIHQWPATLVQPVGSPLSLECTVEGTSNPNLYWYRQAAGRGLQLLFYSVGIGQISSEVPQNLSASRPQDRQFILSSKKLLLSDSGFYLCAWSRGAWGNQPQHFGDGTRLSIL.

In this sample, this clone turned up once. V gene TRBV3-1 (or the pseudogene TRBV3-2) combines with J gene TRBJ2-7; possible D gene TRBD2, 5 bases. CDR3 length: 13 residues. Germline V gene sequence: CDR1 LGHDT, CDR2 YNNKEL (reference sequence). Trimming removed 1 base from V and 4 bases from J, with 8 bases in between. This chain's CDR3 is CASSQGRTYEQYF. The CDR3 DNA is TGTGCCAGCAGCCAAGGGCGGACTTACGAGCAGTACTTC.

The chain has TRBV6-1 and TRBJ1-6; TRBD1 might be the D (6 bases). Deletions cut 2 bases from V and 8 bases from J, with 13 bases between. Germline values: CDR1 MNHNS, CDR2 SASEGT. CDR3 length: 15 residues. CDR3 in amino acids: CASSEMGGHDSPLHF. In DNA form, the CDR3 reads TGTGCCAGCAGTGAAATGGGGGGGCATGATTCACCCCTCCACTTT.

The chain uses TRBV4-1 and TRBJ1-5; D is uncertain. Looked up from germline, CDR1 is MGHRA and CDR2 is YSYEKL. The CDR3 runs to 15 residues. The ends were cut back, 0 bases at V and 6 bases at J, with 12 bases in the middle. This CDR3 reads CASSQEMTGVQPQHF. For the CDR3, the DNA is TGCGCCAGCAGCCAAGAAATGACGGGTGTTCAGCCCCAGCATTTT.

The chain carries TRBV7-9 and TRBJ2-7, with D uncertain. Between the trimmed V and J ends, which lost 4 bases and 2 bases, there was a span of 12 bases. The germline V gene encodes CDR1 SEHNR and CDR2 FQNEAQ (reference sequence). The CDR3 extends over 14 amino acids. This CDR3 reads CASSSHATTYEQYF. In nucleotides, the CDR3 is TGTGCCAGCAGCTCACATGCAACAACCTACGAGCAGTACTTC.

CDR3 sequence reads: CASSPGLAGGLVGKETQYF. The CDR3, as DNA: TGTGCCAGCAGCCCAGGACTAGCGGGAGGGTTGGTGGGAAAAGAGACCCAGTACTTC. This chain uses TRBV5-4 with TRBJ2-5; 15 bases agree with TRBD2. Germline-derived CDR1 and CDR2 are SGHNT and YYREEE (reference sequence). V trimming: 4 bases; J trimming: 3 bases; junction bases outside the gene matches: 13. The CDR3 is made up of 19 amino acids.

A single count supports this clone. CDR3 residues: CSVLGLAPSSYEQYF. The CDR3 coding sequence is TGCAGCGTCTTGGGGCTAGCGCCAAGCTCCTACGAGCAGTACTTC. The chain has TRBV29-1 and TRBJ2-7; D perhaps matches TRBD2 (6 bases). The CDR3 spans 15 residues. The V gene lost 6 bases and the J gene lost 0 bases, with 18 bases spanning the gap. Germline V gene data show CDR1 as SQVTM and CDR2 as ANQGSEA.

The V call is TRBV19, the J call TRBJ2-6; 8 bases map to TRBD2. The V gene end was trimmed by 9 bases and the J gene end by 2 bases; junction bases not matched to a gene: 15. Germline lookup yields CDR1 LNHDA and CDR2 SQIVND (reference sequence). The CDR3 runs 18 residues. CDR3 sequence reads: CARPLGGAGCAGANVLTF. In DNA, the CDR3 is TGTGCCAGACCCCTCGGGGGGGCAGGGTGTGCTGGGGCCAACGTCCTGACTTTC. Full variable domain (rest looked up from reference TRBV19 and TRBJ2-6): DGGITQSPKYLFRKEGQNVTLSCEQNLNHDAMYWYRQDPGQGLRLIYYSQIVNDFQKGDIAEGYSVSREKKESFPLTVTSAQKNPTAFYLCARPLGGAGCAGANVLTFGAGSRLTVL.